Detailed here is one TCR beta chain. Antigen specificity is unknown. The sample originates from a study of T cell repertoires in cytomegalovirus infection. Using its own MiXCR run on the reads, TCRdb lists one record per CDR3 protein. The sample consists of 150,000 or so distinct CDR3 sequences, 32% of them appearing once. The CDR3 length is 13 residues. V lost 6 bases, J lost 6 bases, and 3 bases stayed unmatched. This TCR was recovered from a human donor in good health (CMV status not recorded). Some clones in this sample may be carry-over from other donors' samples. The source material was CD8+ T cells from cultured PBMCs, sampled from culture after CMV antigen stimulation. The gene calls are TRBV12-3 or TRBV12-4 and TRBJ1-2; 11 nucleotides align to TRBD1. The CDR3 bases are TGTGCCAGCAGGGGGACAGGGGGGAATGGCTACACCTTC. Residues: CASRGTGGNGYTF.